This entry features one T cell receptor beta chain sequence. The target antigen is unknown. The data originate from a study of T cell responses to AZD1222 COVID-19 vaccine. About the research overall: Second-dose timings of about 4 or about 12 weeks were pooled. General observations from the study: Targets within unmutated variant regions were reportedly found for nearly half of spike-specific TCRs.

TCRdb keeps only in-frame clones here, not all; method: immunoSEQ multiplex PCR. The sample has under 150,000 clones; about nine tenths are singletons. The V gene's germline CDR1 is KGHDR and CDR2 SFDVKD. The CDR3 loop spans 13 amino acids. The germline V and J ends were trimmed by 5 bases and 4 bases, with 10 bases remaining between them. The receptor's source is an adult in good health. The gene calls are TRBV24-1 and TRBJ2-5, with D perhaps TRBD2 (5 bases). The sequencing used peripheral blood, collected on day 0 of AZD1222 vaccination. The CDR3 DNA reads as TGTGCCACCAGTGTTGCGGGTACAGAGACCCAGTACTTC. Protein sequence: CATSVAGTETQYF.